One and the same sample provided the 20 T cell receptor beta chains below, sequenced in a study of early T cells in non-severe SARS-CoV-2 infection. TCRdb ran MiXCR on the 5' RACE reads and lists one entry per CDR3 protein. The sample consists of roughly 63,000 distinct CDR3 sequences, roughly 13% of them appearing once. The sample consisted of whole blood. The receptors here all came from an adult who was a healthcare worker with PCR-confirmed SARS-CoV-2 infection or an uninfected control (not recorded which).

In its sample, this clonotype was seen a few times. This rearrangement joins TRBV6-6 to TRBJ1-5; D unresolved. There are 11 residues in the CDR3. Germline V gene data show CDR1 as MNHNY and CDR2 as SVGAGI (reference sequence). V was clipped by 6 bases and J by 7 bases, with 7 bases between them. CDR3 amino acids: CASSSQQPQHF. DNA for the CDR3: TGTGCCAGCAGCTCCCAACAGCCCCAGCATTTT.

This clonotype was recorded many times. This chain joins TRBV20-1 and TRBJ2-2; D may be TRBD2 (5 bases). Germline loops: CDR1 DFQATT, CDR2 SNEGSKA (reference sequence). V shed 6 bases and J shed 0 bases, with 11 bases lying between them. This CDR3 contains 14 residues. This chain's CDR3 is CSAERNPNTGELFF. The CDR3 coding sequence is TGCAGTGCGGAGCGGAACCCGAACACCGGGGAGCTGTTTTTT.

This chain uses TRBV7-2 with TRBJ1-1, with TRBD1 identical over 8 bases. The junction had 14 bases not matched to a gene; V was cut back by 1 base and J by 10 bases. Looked up from germline, CDR1 is SGHTA and CDR2 is FQGNSA. The CDR3 extends over 16 amino acids. The CDR3 protein is CASSLDTRGQGIGAFF. CDR3 in DNA: TGTGCCAGCAGCTTAGATACCCGAGGACAGGGAATTGGAGCTTTCTTT.

This chain joins TRBV5-1 and TRBJ2-5; TRBD1 is a possible D gene (6 bases). Trimming took 2 bases from V and 0 from J, leaving 8 bases between them. Germline loops: CDR1 SGHRS, CDR2 YFSETQ. The CDR3 is 14 residues long. Written as DNA, the CDR3 is TGCGCCAGCAGCTTAAGGGACAACCAAGAGACCCAGTACTTC. It yields the protein CASSLRDNQETQYF.

This clonotype was detected many times. The genes are TRBV5-4 and TRBJ2-1; possible D gene TRBD2, 6 bases. V lost 4 bases to trimming and J lost 7 bases, with 24 bases between them. Germline assignment: CDR1 SGHNT and CDR2 YYREEE (reference sequence). The CDR3 is made up of 17 amino acids. The CDR3 DNA is TGTGCCAGCAGCCCCTTAGGCGGGGTAATTGGTAGGAATGAGCAGTTCTTC. It is translated as CASSPLGGVIGRNEQFF.

This clonotype was detected a few times. This chain links TRBV12-3 or TRBV12-4 with TRBJ2-1, with D perhaps TRBD2 (5 bases). The CDR3 sequence is 12 residues long. V lost 1 base, J lost 10 bases, and 8 bases lay in between. CDR3 nucleotides: TGTGCCAGCAGTTTAGTCACGGGGGAGCAGTTCTTC. Protein: CASSLVTGEQFF.

This clonotype showed up many times. The chain links TRBV7-9 to TRBJ2-7; 8 bases map to TRBD2. CDR3 length equals 13 residues. Per the germline V gene, CDR1 is SEHNR and CDR2 is FQNEAQ (reference sequence). J was trimmed by 3 bases and V by 7 bases; bases with no gene match: 5. The CDR3 region is CASTFRGGYEQYF. DNA for the CDR3: TGTGCCAGCACCTTTCGGGGGGGCTACGAGCAGTACTTC. Variable domain in full (rest from reference TRBV7-9 and TRBJ2-7): DTGVSQNPRHKITKRGQNVTFRCDPISEHNRLYWYRQTLGQGPEFLTYFQNEAQLEKSRLLSDRFSAERPKGSFSTLEIQRTEQGDSAMYLCASTFRGGYEQYFGPGTRLTVT.

The rearrangement joins TRBV7-3 to TRBJ2-6; D uncertain. Germline V lookup: CDR1 SGHTA, CDR2 FQGTGA. This CDR3 is built from 13 residues. Deletions cut 5 bases from V and 3 bases from J, with 5 bases between. The CDR3 spells CASSAGGANVLTF. The CDR3 region has the DNA TGTGCCAGCAGCGCAGGTGGGGCCAACGTCCTGACTTTC. Supplemented by reference TRBV7-3 and TRBJ2-6, the full variable domain reads GAGVSQTPSNKVTEKGKYVELRCDPISGHTALYWYRQSLGQGPEFLIYFQGTGAADDSGLPNDRFFAVRPEGSVSTLKIQRTERGDSAVYLCASSAGGANVLTFGAGSRLTVL.

This clonotype has ten or more counts. The chain joins TRBV13 to TRBJ1-2; TRBD1 agrees at 11 bases. Losses at the gene ends were 5 bases for V and 7 bases for J; bases not matched to a gene: 3. Germline-derived CDR1 and CDR2 are PRHDT and FYEKMQ (reference sequence). The CDR3 totals 13 residues. CDR3 in DNA: TGTGCCAGCAGCCGGACAGGGGGCCGTGGCTACACCTTC. Its translation: CASSRTGGRGYTF.

This clonotype has only a few counts. The chain employs TRBV4-3 and TRBJ1-2, with 9 bases that match TRBD1. Per germline, CDR1 LGHNA and CDR2 YSLEER. The CDR3 contains 14 residues. Losses at the gene ends were 4 bases for V and 8 bases for J; bases not matched to a gene: 8. The CDR3 is CASSPQQGARGYTF. The CDR3, as DNA: TGCGCCAGCAGCCCTCAACAGGGGGCGCGAGGCTACACCTTC.

The table lists this clonotype with many counts. V and J are TRBV11-2 and TRBJ2-5; D possibly corresponds to TRBD1 (6 bases). Germline CDR1 SGHAT, CDR2 FQNNGV. V lost 1 base and J 7 bases, leaving 16 bases between the germline ends. This CDR3 has 15 residues. This chain's CDR3 is CASSLAGQPEGTQYF. CDR3 in DNA: TGTGCCAGCAGCTTAGCCGGACAGCCTGAGGGGACCCAGTACTTC.

This clonotype was counted a few times. The rearrangement joins TRBV19 to TRBJ1-5; D is uncertain. The length of the CDR3 is 17 residues. Germline loops: CDR1 LNHDA, CDR2 SQIVND (reference sequence). V was trimmed by 0 bases and J by 1 base, leaving 13 bases between them. CDR3 nucleotide sequence: TGTGCCAGTAGTATAGAGGCCAGCCGAAGAAGCAATCAGCCCCAGCATTTT. Its translation: CASSIEASRRSNQPQHF.

The CDR3 spells CASSPSGGLYYEQYF. The CDR3 DNA is TGTGCCAGCAGCCCTAGCGGGGGGCTCTACTACGAGCAGTACTTC. The rearrangement uses TRBV6-6 and TRBJ2-7; 11 positions agree with TRBD2. Germline V gene data show CDR1 as MNHNY and CDR2 as SVGAGI (reference sequence). The trim removed 6 bases at V and 3 bases at J, leaving 7 bases unmatched. CDR3 size: 15 residues.

At least ten counts were recorded for this clonotype. The gene calls are TRBV5-4 and TRBJ1-2; 9 positions match TRBD1. The V gene's germline CDR1 is SGHNT and CDR2 YYREEE (reference sequence). The CDR3 is 14 amino acids. V trimming: 4 bases; J trimming: 8 bases; junction bases outside the gene matches: 9. The CDR3 region has the DNA TGTGCCAGCAGCACCCAACAGGGGGCGCGGGGCTACACCTTC. Translated: CASSTQQGARGYTF.

The sample holds many counts of this clonotype. The rearrangement links TRBV6-6 to TRBJ1-1; the D is unclear. This CDR3 contains 13 residues. The germline CDR1 and CDR2 sequences are MNHNY and SVGAGI (reference sequence). Trimming pared 10 bases from V and 7 bases from J, leaving 19 bases between. The CDR3 here is CATRGLAGSEAFF. The CDR3 DNA sequence: TGTGCCACCAGAGGACTGGCCGGGAGTGAAGCTTTCTTT.

This clonotype was detected ten times or more. The chain carries TRBV5-4 and TRBJ1-1; D unclear. This CDR3 has 15 amino acids. Germline V gene sequence: CDR1 SGHNT, CDR2 YYREEE (reference sequence). V shed 1 base and J shed 1 base, with 11 bases lying between them. The CDR3: CASSLRWNRNTEAFF. CDR3 in DNA: TGTGCCAGCAGCTTGCGGTGGAATCGGAACACTGAAGCTTTCTTT.

The chain is built from TRBV3-1 and TRBJ2-2; TRBD1 might be the D (6 bases). V lost 3 bases to trimming and J lost 4 bases, with 9 bases between them. Per the germline V gene, CDR1 is LGHDT and CDR2 is YNNKEL (reference sequence). The CDR3 is 14 amino acids. The CDR3 DNA reads as TGTGCCAGCAGCCAGGGGGCGAGCACCGGGGAGCTGTTTTTT. It yields the protein CASSQGASTGELFF. Complete variable domain (other parts from reference TRBV3-1 and TRBJ2-2): DTAVSQTPKYLVTQMGNDKSIKCEQNLGHDTMYWYKQDSKKFLKIMFSYNNKELIINETVPNRFSPKSPDKAHLNLHINSLELGDSAVYFCASSQGASTGELFFGEGSRLTVL.

In this sample, this clonotype turned up many times. The V and J genes are TRBV12-3 or TRBV12-4 and TRBJ2-7; D unresolved. The V end lost 5 bases, the J end lost 1 base, and 9 bases lay between the germline ends. The CDR3 consists of 13 residues. The CDR3 DNA sequence: TGTGCCAGCAGTCCCGCGGTATCCTACGAGCAGTACTTC. As protein: CASSPAVSYEQYF.

The chain is built from TRBV15 and TRBJ2-7; D not resolved. V dropped 1 base and J dropped 1 base, with 11 bases sitting between them. The CDR3 has 15 residues. From germline, CDR1 is LNHNV and CDR2 YYDKDF (reference sequence). The CDR3 nucleotides read TGTGCCACCAGCAGAGTTTCAGGCCAGTCCTACGAGCAGTACTTC. Encoded protein: CATSRVSGQSYEQYF.

To note about this clonotype: A much larger clone sits a single nucleotide away, making a read error possible. CDR3 in DNA: TGTGCCAGCAGCGAAGACCAGCGGGAGTACAATGAGCAGTTCTTC. It specifies CASSEDQREYNEQFF. The chain is built from TRBV7-3 and TRBJ2-1, with TRBD2 identical over 8 bases. After removal of 5 bases from V and 4 bases from J, the junction contained 7 bases not matched to a gene. CDR1 and CDR2 from the germline V gene are SGHTA and FQGTGA. This CDR3 region has 15 residues. Based on the CDR3 plus reference TRBV7-3 and TRBJ2-1, the full variable domain is GAGVSQTPSNKVTEKGKYVELRCDPISGHTALYWYRQSLGQGPEFLIYFQGTGAADDSGLPNDRFFAVRPEGSVSTLKIQRTERGDSAVYLCASSEDQREYNEQFFGPGTRLTVL.